This section outlines one T cell receptor (beta chain) sequence together with its context. Its matching antigen is unknown. The data stem from a study of cytomegalovirus exposure and HLA in healthy donors. Study observations and caveats: Altogether, some 160 TCR beta chains were recorded as cytomegalovirus-associated. The study dropped some indistinguishable V segments, TRBV6-2 and TRBV6-3 among them.

From germline, CDR1 is SQVTM and CDR2 ANQGSEA. With 6 bases removed from V and 6 bases from J, the gap between germline ends came to 14 bases. This CDR3 contains 12 residues. Primers included in the PCR were 60 Vbeta and 13 Jbeta primers. Data came from immunoSEQ multiplex PCR; TCRdb stores just in-frame clones and leaves some out. The sample totals approximately 120,000 clones; its top ten clones hold over 0.8%. Material: PBMCs. The TCR was taken from a young man in good health and CMV-seronegative. This chain connects TRBV29-1 to TRBJ1-2; a possible D gene is TRBD1 (5 bases). The CDR3 DNA follows: TGCAGCGTATCTGACAGCCACGATGGCTACACCTTC. Protein product: CSVSDSHDGYTF.